The entry that follows covers one T cell receptor (beta chain) sequence. A few counts support this clonotype. Its antigen remains unidentified. No much larger clonotype is one base removed from it; base qualities were not supplied. This record comes from a study of glioma-infiltrating T cells (dated by TCRdb to the mid-2010s). In the study overall: Sequencing of TCR alpha- and beta-chain repertoires was performed on glioma tissue, on non-neoplastic brain tissue, and on matched peripheral blood mononuclear cells. Each tissue-infiltrating repertoire was compared with the same patient's peripheral blood repertoire to measure divergence between tissue and blood T-cell populations. The paired cohort was made up of three low-grade glioma patients, 7 or 8 primary glioblastoma patients and three non-glioma patients who contributed non-neoplastic brain tissue. Points the paper makes about the study in general: Tissue and blood shared very few CDR3 sequences, a result attributed to high CDR3 diversity and limited sampling. Group comparisons rested on small numbers: three non-neoplastic, three low-grade glioma and 7 or 8 glioblastoma patients. VJ-independent divergence between tissue and blood was below expectation in non-neoplastic patients but above expectation in all gliomas, especially low-grade gliomas.

TCR alpha and beta CDR3 regions were amplified with the iRepertoire nested amplicon-rescue multiplex PCR (arm-PCR) platform from RNA. The input for one-step reverse transcription and amplification was roughly 100-450 ng of either tissue mRNA or PBMC total RNA. Following bead purification, Illumina adapters were added by a secondary multiplex PCR, and the libraries were gel-purified between 200 and 400 bp. The libraries contained internal 6-nucleotide barcodes that were used for demultiplexing. Sequencing of the libraries was done on an Illumina MiSeq using 2x220 or 2x250 nucleotide paired-end reads. As for how the authors treated the data: FLASH 1.2.11 was used to merge paired reads, and BWA-MEM then aligned the reads to the GRCh37 human genome before TRA and TRB reads were extracted. An IMGT-derived reference of cassette sequences and CDR3 motifs, with pseudogenes included, was used for V and J assignment. Reads were translated in three frames, and productive CDR3s were defined by a C…FGXG motif without stop codons. A clonotype was defined as a unique combination of a V-J cassette pair and a CDR3 amino acid sequence. Reads were filtered by Hamming distance, thresholded by each sample's sequence error rate in mapped regions. TCRdb took the public reads, trimmed them with fastp at Q25, ran MiXCR for clone calling and kept in-frame beta chains. Each record represents a unique CDR3 protein, reported with the most common genes and DNA among its rows. TCRdb, not the authors, supplied the V and J calls. This sample lists over 140,000 distinct CDR3 sequences; approximately 39% were detected once. The ten biggest clones cover roughly 20% of the sample.

The CDR3 runs 13 residues from the cysteine to the phenylalanine. Only the CDR3 region is kept as DNA, spanning 39 bases read in frame from base 1. CDR1 and CDR2 are drawn from the germline V gene: SGHTA, FQGNSA. A distance of 8 bases separates the germline ends of V and J, which lose 4 bases and 4 bases respectively. The source is a human donor with low-grade glioma or glioblastoma, undergoing nonglioma brain surgery, or in good health (not recorded which). In this chain, TRBV7-2 is recombined with TRBJ1-5, with the D segment identity uncertain. Sample: glioma tissue, nonneoplastic brain tissue, or PBMCs (not recorded which). Here is the DNA: TGTGCCAGCAGCTCAACCTCTAATCAGCCCCAGCATTTT. The encoded protein is CASSSTSNQPQHF.